The clone carrying this TCR beta chain was counted at least ten times. Germline V gene lookup returns CDR1 MNHEY and CDR2 SMNVEV (reference sequence). The V end lost 8 bases, the J end lost 9 bases, and 14 bases lay between the germline ends. The CDR3 loop spans 13 amino acids. Axillary draining lymph nodes of breast cancer patients supplied the node samples. This specimen comes from a study of breast tumors, draining lymph nodes, adjacent tissues. From the multiplex PCR reads, TCRdb called clonotypes with MiXCR, one entry per CDR3 protein. This table holds about 140,000 distinct CDR3 sequences, 32% found once.

The clonotype originates from a female donor with breast cancer. Some clones in this sample may be carry-over from other donors' samples. The J gene is TRBJ1-6, the V gene TRBV27, with a weak D call TRBD1 (6 bases). Sequences were obtained from axillary lymph node tissue. CDR3 DNA: TGTGCCAGCCGACAGGTTAATAGTTCACCCCTCCACTTT. The encoded protein is CASRQVNSSPLHF.